The sequence of this TCR beta chain was determined in a study of identical twins. General study points: Beta out-of-frame sequences showed weaker excess sharing between twins.

TCRdb analysed the 5' RACE reads with MiXCR anew, one entry per CDR3 protein. In the table there are roughly 500,000 distinct CDR3 sequences, about 20% of which are singletons. Turning to this clonotype: What it recognizes is unknown.

CDR1 and CDR2 from the germline V gene are SNHLY and FYNNEI. There are 12 residues in the CDR3. V trimming: 5 bases; J trimming: 8 bases; junction bases outside the gene matches: 4. The sample also formed part of further work on T cells expressing NK-cell markers. That publication notes: It was sorted CD3+CD56-NKG2C+, CD3+CD56+NKG2C- and CD3+CD56+NKG2C+ T cells that provided the TCR beta repertoires. Within several experiments, an anti-gamma-delta TCR antibody kept the sorting limited to alpha-beta TCR T cells. These clonotypes also led the CD3+CD56-NKG2C+ fraction in several donors.

The TCR was taken from a woman between 18 and 29 years old in good health. Sequenced input: CD4+ T cells sorted from blood. The chain carries TRBV2 and TRBJ1-1; 8 bases are a match to TRBD1. CDR3: CASSIRQGEAFF. Written as DNA, the CDR3 is TGTGCCAGCAGTATCCGACAGGGGGAAGCTTTCTTT.